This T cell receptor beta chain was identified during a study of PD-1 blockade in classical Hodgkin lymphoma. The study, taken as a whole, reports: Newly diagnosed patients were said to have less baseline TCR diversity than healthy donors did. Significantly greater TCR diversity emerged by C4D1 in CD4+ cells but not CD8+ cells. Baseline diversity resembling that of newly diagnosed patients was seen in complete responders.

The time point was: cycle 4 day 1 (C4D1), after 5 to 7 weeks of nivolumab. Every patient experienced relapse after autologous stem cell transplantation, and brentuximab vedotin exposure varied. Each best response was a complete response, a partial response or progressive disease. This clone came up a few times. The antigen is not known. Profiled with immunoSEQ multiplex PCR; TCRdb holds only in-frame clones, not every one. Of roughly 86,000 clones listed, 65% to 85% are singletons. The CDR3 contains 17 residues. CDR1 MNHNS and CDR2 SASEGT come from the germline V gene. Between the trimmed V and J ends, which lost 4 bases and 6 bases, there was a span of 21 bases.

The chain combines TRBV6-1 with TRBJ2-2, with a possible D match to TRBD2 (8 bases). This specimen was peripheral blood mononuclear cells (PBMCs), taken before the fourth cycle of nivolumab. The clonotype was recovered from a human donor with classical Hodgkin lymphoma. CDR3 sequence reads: CASSATSAKGGAGELFF. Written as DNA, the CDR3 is TGTGCCAGCAGTGCGACTAGCGCAAAAGGGGGCGCCGGGGAGCTGTTTTTT.